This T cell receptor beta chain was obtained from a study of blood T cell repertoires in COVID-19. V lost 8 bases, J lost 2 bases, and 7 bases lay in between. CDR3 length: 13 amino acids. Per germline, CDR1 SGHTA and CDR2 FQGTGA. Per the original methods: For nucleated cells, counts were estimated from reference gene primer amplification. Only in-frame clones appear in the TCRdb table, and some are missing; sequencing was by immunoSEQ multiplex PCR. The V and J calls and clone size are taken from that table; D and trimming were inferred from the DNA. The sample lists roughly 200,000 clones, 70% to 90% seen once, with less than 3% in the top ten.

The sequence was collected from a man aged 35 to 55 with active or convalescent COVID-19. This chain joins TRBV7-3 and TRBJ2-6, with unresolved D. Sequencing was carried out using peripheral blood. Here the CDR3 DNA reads TGTGCCAGCGGGCAGGCTGGGGCCAACGTCCTGACTTTC. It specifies CASGQAGANVLTF.